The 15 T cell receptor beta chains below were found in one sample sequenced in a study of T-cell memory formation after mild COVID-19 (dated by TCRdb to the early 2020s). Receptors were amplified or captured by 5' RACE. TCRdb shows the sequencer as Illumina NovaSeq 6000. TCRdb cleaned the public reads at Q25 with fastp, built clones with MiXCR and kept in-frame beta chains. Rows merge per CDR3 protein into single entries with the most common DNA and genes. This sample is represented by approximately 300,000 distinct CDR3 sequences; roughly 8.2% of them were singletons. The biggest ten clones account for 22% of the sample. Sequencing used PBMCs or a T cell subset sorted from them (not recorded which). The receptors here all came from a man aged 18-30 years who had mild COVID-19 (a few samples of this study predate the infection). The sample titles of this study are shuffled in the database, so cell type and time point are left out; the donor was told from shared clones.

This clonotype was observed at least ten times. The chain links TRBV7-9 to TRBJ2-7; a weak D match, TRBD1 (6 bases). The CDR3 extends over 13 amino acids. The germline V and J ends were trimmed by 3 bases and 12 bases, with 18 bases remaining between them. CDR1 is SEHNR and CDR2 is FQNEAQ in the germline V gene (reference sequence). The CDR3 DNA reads TGTGCCAGCAGCTTTGACTCCGGACAGAGGCCGTACTTC. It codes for CASSFDSGQRPYF. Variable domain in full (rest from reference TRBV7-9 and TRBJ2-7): DTGVSQNPRHKITKRGQNVTFRCDPISEHNRLYWYRQTLGQGPEFLTYFQNEAQLEKSRLLSDRFSAERPKGSFSTLEIQRTEQGDSAMYLCASSFDSGQRPYFGPGTRLTVT.

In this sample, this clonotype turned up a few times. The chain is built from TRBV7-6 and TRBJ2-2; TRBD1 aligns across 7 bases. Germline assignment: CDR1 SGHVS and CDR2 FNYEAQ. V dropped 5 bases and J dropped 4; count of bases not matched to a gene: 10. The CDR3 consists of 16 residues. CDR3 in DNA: TGTGCCAGCAGCCCCCAGGGGACAGCTCTCACCGGGGAGCTGTTTTTT. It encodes CASSPQGTALTGELFF.

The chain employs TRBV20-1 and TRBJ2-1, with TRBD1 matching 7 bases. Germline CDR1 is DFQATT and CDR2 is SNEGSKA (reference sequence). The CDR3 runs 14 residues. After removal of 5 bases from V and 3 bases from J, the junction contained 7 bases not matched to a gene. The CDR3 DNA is TGCAGTGCTCTCCGAGGGGACAGCTACAATGAGCAGTTCTTC. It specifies CSALRGDSYNEQFF.

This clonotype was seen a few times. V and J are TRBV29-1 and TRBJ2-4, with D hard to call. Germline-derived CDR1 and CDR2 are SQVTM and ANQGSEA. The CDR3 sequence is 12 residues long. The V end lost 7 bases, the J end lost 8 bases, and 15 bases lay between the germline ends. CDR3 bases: TGCAGCGCCGAGTGGAACGGAGACATTCAGTACTTC. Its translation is CSAEWNGDIQYF.

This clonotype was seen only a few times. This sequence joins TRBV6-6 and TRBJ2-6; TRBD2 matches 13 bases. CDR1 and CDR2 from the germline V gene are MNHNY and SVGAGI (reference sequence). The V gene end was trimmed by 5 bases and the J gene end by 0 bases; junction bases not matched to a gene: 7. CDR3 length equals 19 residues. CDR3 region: CASSPTSGGPHSGANVLTF. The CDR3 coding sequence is TGTGCCAGCAGTCCGACTAGCGGGGGGCCACACTCTGGGGCCAACGTCCTGACTTTC.

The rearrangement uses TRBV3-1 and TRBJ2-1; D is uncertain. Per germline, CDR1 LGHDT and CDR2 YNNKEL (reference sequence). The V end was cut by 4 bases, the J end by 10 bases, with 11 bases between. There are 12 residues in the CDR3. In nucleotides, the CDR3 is TGTGCCAGCAGCCCCCAAGGTACAGAGCAGTTCTTC. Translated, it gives CASSPQGTEQFF.

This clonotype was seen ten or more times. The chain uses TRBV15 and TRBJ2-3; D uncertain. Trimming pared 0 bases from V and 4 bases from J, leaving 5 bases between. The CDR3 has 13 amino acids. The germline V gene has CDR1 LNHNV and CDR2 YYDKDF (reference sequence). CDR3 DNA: TGTGCCACCAGCAGAGATCGGGCAGATACGCAGTATTTT. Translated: CATSRDRADTQYF.

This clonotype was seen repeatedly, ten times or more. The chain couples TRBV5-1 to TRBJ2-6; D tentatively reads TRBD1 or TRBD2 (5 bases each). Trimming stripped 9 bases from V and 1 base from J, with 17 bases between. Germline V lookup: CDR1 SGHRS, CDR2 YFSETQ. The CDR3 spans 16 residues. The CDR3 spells CAISQGRSSGANVLTF. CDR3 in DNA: TGCGCCATAAGTCAGGGACGGTCGTCTGGGGCCAACGTCCTGACTTTC.

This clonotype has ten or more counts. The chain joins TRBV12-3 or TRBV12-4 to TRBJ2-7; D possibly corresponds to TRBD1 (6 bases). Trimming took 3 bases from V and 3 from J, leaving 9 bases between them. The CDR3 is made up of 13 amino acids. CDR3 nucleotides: TGTGCCAGCAGTTTCGACAGGAACTACGAGCAGTACTTC. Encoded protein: CASSFDRNYEQYF.

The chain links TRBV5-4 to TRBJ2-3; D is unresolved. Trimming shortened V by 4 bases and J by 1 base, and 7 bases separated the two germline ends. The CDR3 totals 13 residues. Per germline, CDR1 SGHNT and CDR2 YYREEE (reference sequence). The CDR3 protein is CASSGGRTDTQYF. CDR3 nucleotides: TGTGCCAGCAGCGGCGGCCGCACAGATACGCAGTATTTT.

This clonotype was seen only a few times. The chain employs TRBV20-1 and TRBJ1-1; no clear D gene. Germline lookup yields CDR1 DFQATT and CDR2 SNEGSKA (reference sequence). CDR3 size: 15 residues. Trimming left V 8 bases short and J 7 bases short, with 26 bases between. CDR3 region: CSTTGVWGNRYEAFF. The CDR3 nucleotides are TGCAGTACCACGGGCGTGTGGGGAAACCGGTATGAAGCTTTCTTT.

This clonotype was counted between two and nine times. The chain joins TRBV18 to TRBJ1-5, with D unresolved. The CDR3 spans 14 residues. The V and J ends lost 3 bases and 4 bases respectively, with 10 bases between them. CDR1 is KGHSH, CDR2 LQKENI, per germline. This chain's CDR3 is CASSPTASNQPQHF. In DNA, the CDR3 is TGTGCCAGCTCACCTACGGCTTCTAATCAGCCCCAGCATTTT.

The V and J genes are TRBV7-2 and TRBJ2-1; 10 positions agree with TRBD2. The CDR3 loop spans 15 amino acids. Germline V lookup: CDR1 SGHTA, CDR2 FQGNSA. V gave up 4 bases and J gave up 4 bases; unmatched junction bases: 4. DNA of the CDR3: TGTGCCAGCAGCTCTAGCGGGAGTACTTACAATGAGCAGTTCTTC. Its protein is CASSSSGSTYNEQFF.

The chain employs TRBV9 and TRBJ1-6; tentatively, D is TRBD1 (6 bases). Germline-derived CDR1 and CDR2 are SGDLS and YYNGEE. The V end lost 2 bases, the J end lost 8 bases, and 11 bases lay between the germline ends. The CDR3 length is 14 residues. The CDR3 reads CASSVRRGDSPLHF. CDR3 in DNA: TGTGCCAGCAGCGTTCGCAGGGGAGATTCACCCCTCCACTTT.

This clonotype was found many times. The CDR3: CASRPTGDTQYF. CDR3 nucleotides: TGTGCCAGCAGACCGACAGGAGATACGCAGTATTTT. This chain links TRBV6-2 or TRBV6-3 with TRBJ2-3; D possibly corresponds to TRBD1 (6 bases). This CDR3 spans 12 amino acids. Trimming took off 6 bases at V and 5 bases at J, with 9 bases between the two ends. In germline, CDR1 is MNHEY, CDR2 SVGEGT.